This TCR beta chain was recovered during a study of spatial heterogeneity in lung cancer. Study details: The 60 to 80 donors had untreated early-stage non-small cell lung cancer. A consistent excess of beta-chain over alpha-chain sequences was detected.

Time point: blood at routine non-recurrence follow-up after resection. Notes on the study in general: In blood, ubiquitous expanded tumor TCRs appeared more at resection than follow-up.

This CDR3 has 14 amino acids. CDR1 is MDHEN and CDR2 is SYDVKM in the germline V gene. V gave up 6 bases and J gave up 4 bases; unmatched junction bases: 6. A unique molecular identifier was attached to every TCR cDNA molecule. TCRdb passed the 5' RACE reads through MiXCR, listing each CDR3 protein once. This sample has 15,000 to 20,000 distinct CDR3 sequences, with approximately 9.1% found just once. This clonotype has ten or more counts. Its target is not known. This specimen was PBMCs, taken at follow-up. This receptor was taken from a female donor with early-stage non-small cell lung cancer. This chain connects TRBV28 to TRBJ2-5, with TRBD2 matching over 9 bases. In nucleotides, the CDR3 is TGTGCCAGCAGCGTAGCGGGAGAAGTAGAGACCCAGTACTTC. This codes for CASSVAGEVETQYF.